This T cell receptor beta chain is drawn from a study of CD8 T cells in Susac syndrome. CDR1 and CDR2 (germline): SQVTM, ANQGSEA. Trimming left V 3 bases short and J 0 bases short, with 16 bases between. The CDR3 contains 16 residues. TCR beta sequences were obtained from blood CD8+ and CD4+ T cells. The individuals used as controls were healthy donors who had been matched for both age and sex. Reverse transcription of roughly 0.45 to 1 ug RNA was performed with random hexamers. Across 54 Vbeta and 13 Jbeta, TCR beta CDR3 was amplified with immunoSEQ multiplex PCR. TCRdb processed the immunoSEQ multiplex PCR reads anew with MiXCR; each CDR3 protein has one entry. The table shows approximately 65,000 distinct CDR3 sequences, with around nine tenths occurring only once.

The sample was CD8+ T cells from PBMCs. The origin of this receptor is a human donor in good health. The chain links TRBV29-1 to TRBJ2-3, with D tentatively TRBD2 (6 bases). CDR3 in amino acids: CSVEGGSGGSTDTQYF. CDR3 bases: TGCAGCGTTGAGGGAGGAAGCGGAGGCAGCACAGATACGCAGTATTTT.